The following is a T cell receptor beta chain sequence with its context. The antigen remains undetermined. This CDR3 spans 12 amino acids. Trimming cost V 3 bases and J 4 bases, with 5 bases left between them. Per the germline V gene, CDR1 is SNHLY and CDR2 is FYNNEI. The sample comes from a study of T cell repertoires in cytomegalovirus infection. Findings and limits, study-wide: Ex vivo responses were dominated by HLA-C-restricted CMV-specific TCR beta clonotypes.

Each CDR3 protein gets one entry after TCRdb re-called the reads with MiXCR. The data show about 890,000 distinct CDR3 sequences, around 29% seen once. V gene TRBV2 combines with J gene TRBJ2-3; D gene uncertain. This receptor was identified in a human donor in good health (CMV status not recorded). Some clones in this sample may be carry-over from other donors' samples. The sequencing here drew on cultured CD8+ T cells from PBMCs, taken from culture after CMV antigen stimulation. In nucleotides, the CDR3 is TGTGCCAGCAGTGAGATGGCAGATACGCAGTATTTT. Translating it yields CASSEMADTQYF.